This T cell receptor beta chain comes out of a study of T cell responses to AZD1222 COVID-19 vaccine. Study results and caveats: Donor demographics were predominantly white British with a female majority; clonal diversity may be underestimated. Rises in breadth and depth of Spike-specific TCRs came after two AZD1222 doses.

Clones were read by immunoSEQ multiplex PCR, and TCRdb kept only the in-frame ones, dropping some. The sample consists of tens of thousands of clones, 65% to 90% of them appearing once. This CDR3 contains 14 residues. V lost 1 base and J lost 2, with 8 bases in between. Germline values: CDR1 LGHDT, CDR2 YNNKEL (reference sequence). A word on this clone: Its antigen is unknown.

The receptor's source is an adult who received the AZD1222 COVID-19 vaccine. This sample comprised peripheral blood, obtained 28 days after the second AZD1222 dose. The chain uses TRBV3-1 (or the pseudogene TRBV3-2) and TRBJ1-2; D may be TRBD1 (5 bases). CDR3 region: CASSQGRANYGYTF. The CDR3 nucleotides are TGTGCCAGCAGCCAAGGCAGGGCGAACTATGGCTACACCTTC.